The 3 T cell receptor beta chains in this list originate from one sample, sequenced in a study of cytomegalovirus exposure and HLA in healthy donors (dated 2017 in TCRdb). Library preparation used the immunoSEQ multiplex PCR assay. A mixture of 60 forward primers for TCR Vbeta segments and 13 reverse primers for TCR Jbeta segments was used in the multiplex PCR. The table comes from immuneACCESS by way of TCRdb, which keeps in-frame sequences with V and J called. Part of the clones is missing from these tables; in studies checked, under half for an unresolved V gene and the rest for unknown reasons. For this sample the table gives around 94,000 clones, of which more than 60% were detected only once. In total, the top ten clones hold roughly 3.9% of the sample. Sequenced: PBMCs. These receptors originate from a man aged 25-45 years in good health and CMV-seronegative.

In nucleotides, the CDR3 is TGTGCCAGCAGCTTTGCGGGGTCTGGAGAAAAACTGTTTTTT. It encodes CASSFAGSGEKLFF. The chain uses TRBV7-9 and TRBJ1-4; D is ambiguous. With 3 bases removed from V and 8 bases from J, the gap between germline ends came to 13 bases. CDR3 length equals 14 residues. CDR1 and CDR2 from the germline V gene are SEHNR and FQNEAQ (reference sequence). The complete variable domain, with remaining parts taken from reference TRBV7-9 and TRBJ1-4, reads DTGVSQNPRHKITKRGQNVTFRCDPISEHNRLYWYRQTLGQGPEFLTYFQNEAQLEKSRLLSDRFSAERPKGSFSTLEIQRTEQGDSAMYLCASSFAGSGEKLFFGSGTQLSVL.

This chain uses TRBV10-3 with TRBJ2-6; 11 nucleotides align to TRBD1. With V trimmed by 3 bases and J by 3 bases, 10 bases remained unmatched. The CDR3 sequence is 19 residues long. Germline CDR1 ENHRY, CDR2 SYGVKD. Here the CDR3 reads CAISDPRTGGVFGANVLTF. CDR3 DNA sequence: TGTGCCATCAGTGACCCTAGGACAGGGGGCGTATTTGGGGCCAACGTCCTGACTTTC.

CDR3 amino acids: CARQGASYEQYF. The CDR3 nucleotides are TGTGCCAGACAGGGGGCCTCCTACGAGCAGTACTTC. The chain uses TRBV2 and TRBJ2-7; TRBD1 matches 9 bases. The germline CDR1 and CDR2 sequences are SNHLY and FYNNEI. This CDR3 contains 12 residues. The junction had 0 bases not matched to a gene; V was cut back by 9 bases and J by 0 bases. Full variable domain (missing parts from reference TRBV2 and TRBJ2-7): EPEVTQTPSHQVTQMGQEVILRCVPISNHLYFYWYRQILGQKVEFLVSFYNNEISEKSEIFDDQFSVERPDGSNFTLKIRSTKLEDSAMYFCARQGASYEQYFGPGTRLTVT.